The entry below gives a single TCR beta chain sequence along with its context. The record originates from a study of blood T cell repertoires in COVID-19. About the research overall: Samples came from the United States, Italy and Spain, spanning acute and convalescent COVID-19. From T cells, B-cell-depleted T cells, or PBMCs came the material, which was cDNA or gDNA.

CDR3 length equals 14 residues. Germline loops: CDR1 SEHNR, CDR2 FQNEAQ (reference sequence). Trimming removed 0 bases at V and 3 bases at J, with 8 bases between. Authors' methods: Reference gene primer amplification gave nucleated cell count estimates. Measured with immunoSEQ multiplex PCR; TCRdb has only the in-frame clones, and not every one. V and J calls and clone size come straight from that table; D and trimming were deduced from the DNA. The sample includes approximately 210,000 clones, about nine tenths seen only once; the top ten take about 5%. This clonotype was sampled from a woman aged 40 to 50 with acute or convalescent COVID-19. The V and J genes are TRBV7-9 and TRBJ2-5; D is uncertain. The source material was peripheral blood. Here the CDR3 reads CASSLAAGKETQYF. CDR3 nucleotide sequence: TGTGCCAGCAGCTTAGCAGCAGGAAAAGAGACCCAGTACTTC.